One sample yielded the 3 T cell receptor beta chains listed below, sequenced in a study of technical replicates of blood from several donors. The data were produced by immunoSEQ multiplex PCR, yet TCRdb's version contains in-frame clones alone and is incomplete. The table includes more than 90,000 clones, around 95% detected once. The sequenced sample was T cells isolated from PBMCs. These receptor sequences come from a human donor in good health.

This chain links TRBV4-3 with TRBJ2-3, with 10 bases matching TRBD2. V was pared by 4 bases and J by 3 bases, with 7 bases of the junction left unmatched. This CDR3 has 16 residues. The germline V gene encodes CDR1 LGHNA and CDR2 YSLEER. In DNA form, the CDR3 reads TGCGCCAGCAGCCTATTGCTAGCGGGAGCAACAGATACGCAGTATTTT. Translated: CASSLLLAGATDTQYF.

This chain joins TRBV11-3 and TRBJ2-1; 10 bases are shared with TRBD2. Germline V lookup: CDR1 SGHNT, CDR2 YENEEA. V dropped 3 bases and J dropped 7; count of bases not matched to a gene: 6. The CDR3 consists of 15 residues. The CDR3 coding sequence is TGTGCCAGCAGCTTTTGGGCTAGCGGGAGTAATGAGCAGTTCTTC. This sequence encodes CASSFWASGSNEQFF.

The chain uses TRBV28 and TRBJ2-1, with 11 bases matching TRBD2. Trimming at V came to 3 bases and at J to 10 bases, leaving 8 bases not matched to a gene. The CDR3 is made up of 15 amino acids. Germline CDR1 MDHEN, CDR2 SYDVKM. The CDR3 is CASSFLAGGLLEQFF. CDR3 nucleotide sequence: TGTGCCAGCAGTTTCCTAGCGGGAGGTCTTTTGGAGCAGTTCTTC.